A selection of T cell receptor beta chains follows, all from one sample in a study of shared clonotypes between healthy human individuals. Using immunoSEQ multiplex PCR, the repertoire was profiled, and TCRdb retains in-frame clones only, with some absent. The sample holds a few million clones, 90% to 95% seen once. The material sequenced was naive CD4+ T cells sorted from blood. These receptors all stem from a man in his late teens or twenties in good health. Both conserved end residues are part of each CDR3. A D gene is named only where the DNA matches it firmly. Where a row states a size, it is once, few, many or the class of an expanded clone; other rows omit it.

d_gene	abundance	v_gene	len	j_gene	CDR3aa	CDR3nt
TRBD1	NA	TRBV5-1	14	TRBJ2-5	CASSQGQAEETQYF	TGCGCCAGCAGCCAGGGACAGGCTGAGGAGACCCAGTACTTC
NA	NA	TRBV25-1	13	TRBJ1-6	CASSDVERSPLHF	TGTGCCAGCAGTGATGTTGAGAGGTCACCCCTCCACTTT
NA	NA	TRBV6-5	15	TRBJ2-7	CASSAQGGVHYEQYF	TGTGCCAGCAGTGCTCAAGGGGGGGTCCACTACGAGCAGTACTTC
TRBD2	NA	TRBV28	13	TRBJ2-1	CASATPSGAEQFF	TGTGCCAGCGCGACCCCTAGCGGGGCTGAGCAGTTCTTC
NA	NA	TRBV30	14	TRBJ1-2	CAWSVGSANYGYTF	TGTGCCTGGAGTGTAGGCAGCGCTAACTATGGCTACACCTTC
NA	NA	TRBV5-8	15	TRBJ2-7	CASSFRGDSSYEQYF	TGTGCCAGCAGCTTTAGGGGGGACAGCTCCTACGAGCAGTACTTC
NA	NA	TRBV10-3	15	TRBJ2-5	CAISEAVPSGETQYF	TGTGCCATCAGTGAGGCAGTGCCTTCAGGGGAGACCCAGTACTTC
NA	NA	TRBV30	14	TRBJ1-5	CAWSVSGLNQPQHF	TGTGCCTGGAGTGTATCGGGGCTCAATCAGCCCCAGCATTTT
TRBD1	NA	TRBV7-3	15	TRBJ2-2	CASRMGQGGTGELFF	TGTGCCAGCAGAATGGGACAGGGAGGGACCGGGGAGCTGTTTTTT
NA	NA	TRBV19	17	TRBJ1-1	CASSVFSLTGSGTEAFF	TGTGCCAGTAGTGTCTTCTCACTCACAGGGTCGGGGACTGAAGCTTTCTTT
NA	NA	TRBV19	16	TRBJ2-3	CASSGERGRDTDTQYF	TGTGCCAGTAGTGGAGAACGGGGCCGAGACACAGATACGCAGTATTTT
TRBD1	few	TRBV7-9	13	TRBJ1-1	CASSLPGGQEAFF	TGTGCCAGCAGCTTACCAGGGGGCCAGGAAGCTTTCTTT
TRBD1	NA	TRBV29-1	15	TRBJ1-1	CSVDGPGQTNTEAFF	TGCAGCGTTGATGGCCCGGGACAGACGAACACTGAAGCTTTCTTT
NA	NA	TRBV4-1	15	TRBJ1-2	CASSPGPGLNYGYTF	TGCGCCAGCAGCCCCGGACCGGGTTTAAACTATGGCTACACCTTC
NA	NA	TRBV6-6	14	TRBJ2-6	CASKGRNEANVLTF	TGTGCCAGCAAGGGCAGAAATGAGGCCAACGTCCTGACTTTC
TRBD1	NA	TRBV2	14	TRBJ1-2	CASRGDSPNYGYTF	TGTGCCAGCAGGGGGGACAGCCCTAACTATGGCTACACCTTC
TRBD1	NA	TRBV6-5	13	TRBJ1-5	CASSIRGYQPQHF	TGTGCCAGCAGTATCAGGGGGTATCAGCCCCAGCATTTT